This T cell receptor beta chain comes out of a study of cytotoxic CD8 clonotypes in ibrutinib-treated CLL. Study-wide context: Response sampling took place at median 12 months of treatment, range 6 to 36.

Here immunoSEQ multiplex PCR was the method, and the copy in TCRdb shows in-frame clones only, minus some. The sample lists about 50,000 clones, around three fifths occurring once. This clone was observed a few times. With cryopreserved PBMCs as the source, roughly 2 micrograms of genomic DNA went to TCR beta libraries. The sample here was PBMCs, taken after 24 months of ibrutinib treatment. This clonotype originated in a human donor with chronic lymphocytic leukemia.

The CDR3 protein is CASSLADRYGYTF. The CDR3 DNA is TGCGCCAGCAGCTTGGCCGACAGATATGGCTACACCTTC. This chain joins TRBV5-1 and TRBJ1-2; TRBD1 is a possible D gene (5 bases). Between the trimmed V and J ends, which lost 0 bases and 5 bases, there was a span of 8 bases. CDR3 length: 13 amino acids. The germline V gene encodes CDR1 SGHRS and CDR2 YFSETQ.